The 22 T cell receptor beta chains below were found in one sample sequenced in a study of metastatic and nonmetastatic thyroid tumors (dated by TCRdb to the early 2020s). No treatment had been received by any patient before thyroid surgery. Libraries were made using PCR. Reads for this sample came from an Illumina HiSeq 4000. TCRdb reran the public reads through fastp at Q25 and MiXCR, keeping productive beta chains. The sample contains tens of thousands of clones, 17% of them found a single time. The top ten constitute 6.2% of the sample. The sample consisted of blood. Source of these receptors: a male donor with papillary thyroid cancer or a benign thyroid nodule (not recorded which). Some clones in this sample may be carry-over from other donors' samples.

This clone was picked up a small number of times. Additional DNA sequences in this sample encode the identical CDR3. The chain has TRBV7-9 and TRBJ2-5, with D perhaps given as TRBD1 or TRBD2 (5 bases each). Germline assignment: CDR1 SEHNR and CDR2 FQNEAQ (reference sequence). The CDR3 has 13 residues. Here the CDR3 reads CAGGAQPGETQYF. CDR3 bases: TGTGCTGGGGGAGCCCAGCCTGGTGAGACCCAGTACTTC.

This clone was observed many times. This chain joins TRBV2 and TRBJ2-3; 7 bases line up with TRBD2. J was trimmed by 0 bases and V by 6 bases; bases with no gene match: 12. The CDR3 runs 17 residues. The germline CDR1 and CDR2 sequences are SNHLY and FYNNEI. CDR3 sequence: CASRETSGASSTDTQYF. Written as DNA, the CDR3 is TGTGCCAGCAGAGAAACCAGCGGGGCCTCTAGCACAGATACGCAGTATTTT.

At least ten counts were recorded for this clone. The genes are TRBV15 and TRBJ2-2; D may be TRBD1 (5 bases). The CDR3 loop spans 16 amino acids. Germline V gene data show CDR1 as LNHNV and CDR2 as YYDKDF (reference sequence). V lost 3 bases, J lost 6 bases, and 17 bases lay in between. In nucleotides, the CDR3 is TGTGCCACCAGCAGGGTAGGGGCCCTCATCCCCGGGGAGCTGTTTTTT. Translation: CATSRVGALIPGELFF.

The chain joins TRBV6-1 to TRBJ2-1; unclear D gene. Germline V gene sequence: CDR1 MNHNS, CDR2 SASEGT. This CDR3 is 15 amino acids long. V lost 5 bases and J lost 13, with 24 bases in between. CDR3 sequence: CASSSRQASGMVQFF. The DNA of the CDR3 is TGTGCCAGCAGTTCACGGCAGGCCTCTGGCATGGTCCAGTTCTTC.

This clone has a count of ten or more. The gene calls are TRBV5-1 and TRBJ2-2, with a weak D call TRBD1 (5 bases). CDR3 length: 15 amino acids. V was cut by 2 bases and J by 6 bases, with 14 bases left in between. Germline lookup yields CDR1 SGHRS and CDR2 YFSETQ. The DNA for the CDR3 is TGCGCCAGCAGCTTAGCTGGGGCCGGCCCCGGGGAGCTGTTTTTT. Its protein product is CASSLAGAGPGELFF.

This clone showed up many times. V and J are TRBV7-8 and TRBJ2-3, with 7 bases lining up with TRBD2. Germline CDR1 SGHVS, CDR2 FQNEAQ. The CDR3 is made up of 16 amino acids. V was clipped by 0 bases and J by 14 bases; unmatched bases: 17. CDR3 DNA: TGTGCCAGCAGCTTAGCAGGGGTGGGCGGGGGTGTCCTAGGGTATTTT. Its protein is CASSLAGVGGGVLGYF.

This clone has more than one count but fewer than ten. The CDR3 DNA follows: TGTGCCAGTATACCAGTGGGCAGTACTGAAGCTTTCTTT. Protein: CASIPVGSTEAFF. V and J are TRBV19 and TRBJ1-1; no clear D. Looked up from germline, CDR1 is LNHDA and CDR2 is SQIVND (reference sequence). CDR3 length: 13 amino acids. Trimming shortened V by 7 bases and J by 5 bases, and 14 bases separated the two germline ends.

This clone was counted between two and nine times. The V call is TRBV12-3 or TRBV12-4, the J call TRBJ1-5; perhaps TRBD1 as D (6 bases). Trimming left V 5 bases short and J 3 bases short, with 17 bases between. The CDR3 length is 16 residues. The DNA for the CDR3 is TGTGCCAGCAGTGTCAGGGGTCCCCGTGTCAATCAGCCCCAGCATTTT. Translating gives CASSVRGPRVNQPQHF.

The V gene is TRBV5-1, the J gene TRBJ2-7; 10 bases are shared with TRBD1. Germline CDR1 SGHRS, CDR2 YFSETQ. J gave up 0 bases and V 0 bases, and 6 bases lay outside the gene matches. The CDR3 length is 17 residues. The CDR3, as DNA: TGCGCCAGCAGCTTGGACCCCGGGACAGGGGCCTCCTACGAGCAGTACGTC. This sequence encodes CASSLDPGTGASYEQYV.

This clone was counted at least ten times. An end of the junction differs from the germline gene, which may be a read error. The CDR3 DNA reads as TGTGCCAGCAGGTACTCCACAGCGGGAGGGCCTTCAGATACGCAGTATTTT. The encoded protein is CASRYSTAGGPSDTQYF. The V and J genes are TRBV6-5 and TRBJ2-3; 10 bases map to TRBD2. Germline V gives CDR1 MNHEY, CDR2 SVGAGI. This CDR3 contains 17 residues.

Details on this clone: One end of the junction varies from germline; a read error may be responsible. The CDR3 sequence: CSSSPMSWGRTDTQYF. The CDR3 DNA reads TGCAGTTCTAGTCCCATGTCGTGGGGCCGCACAGATACGCAGTATTTT. V usage is TRBV20-1 and J usage is TRBJ2-3; D possibly corresponds to TRBD1 (5 bases). The CDR3 has 16 residues. Germline V gene data show CDR1 as DFQATT and CDR2 as SNEGSKA (reference sequence).

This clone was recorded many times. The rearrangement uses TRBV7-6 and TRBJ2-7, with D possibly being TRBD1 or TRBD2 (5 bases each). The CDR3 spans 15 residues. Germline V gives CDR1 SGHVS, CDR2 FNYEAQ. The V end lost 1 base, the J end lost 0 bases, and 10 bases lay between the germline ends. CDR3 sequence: CASSLEPGTSYEQYF. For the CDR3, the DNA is TGTGCCAGCAGCTTAGAGCCGGGGACCTCCTACGAGCAGTACTTC.

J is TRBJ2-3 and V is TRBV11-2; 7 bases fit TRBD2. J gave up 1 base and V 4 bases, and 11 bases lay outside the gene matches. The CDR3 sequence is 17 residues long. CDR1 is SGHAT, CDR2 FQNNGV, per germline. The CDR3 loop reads CASSSTALGGGTDTQYF. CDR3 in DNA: TGTGCCAGCAGCTCGACGGCCCTTGGGGGGGGCACAGATACGCAGTATTTT.

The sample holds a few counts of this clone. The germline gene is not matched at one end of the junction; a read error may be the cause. The CDR3 region is CASSLAGLYYEQYF. DNA for the CDR3: TGTGCAAGCAGCTTAGCGGGCCTCTACTACGAGCAGTACTTC. The chain links TRBV11-3 to TRBJ2-7; 7 nucleotides align to TRBD2. The CDR3 is 14 amino acids. CDR1 and CDR2 from the germline V gene are SGHNT and YENEEA.

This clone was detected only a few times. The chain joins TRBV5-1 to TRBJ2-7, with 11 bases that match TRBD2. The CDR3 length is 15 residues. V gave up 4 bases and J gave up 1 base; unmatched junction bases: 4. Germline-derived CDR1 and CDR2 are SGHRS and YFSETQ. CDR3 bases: TGCGCCAGCAGCCCATGGACTAGCGGGTCCTACGAGCAGTACTTC. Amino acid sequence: CASSPWTSGSYEQYF.

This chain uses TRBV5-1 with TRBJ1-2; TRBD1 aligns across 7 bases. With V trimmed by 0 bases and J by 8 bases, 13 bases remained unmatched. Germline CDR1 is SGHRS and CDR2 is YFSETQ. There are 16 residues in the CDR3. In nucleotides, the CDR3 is TGCGCCAGCAGCTTGGCCGGGATTACAGGGGAGGGCGGCTACACCTTC. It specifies CASSLAGITGEGGYTF.

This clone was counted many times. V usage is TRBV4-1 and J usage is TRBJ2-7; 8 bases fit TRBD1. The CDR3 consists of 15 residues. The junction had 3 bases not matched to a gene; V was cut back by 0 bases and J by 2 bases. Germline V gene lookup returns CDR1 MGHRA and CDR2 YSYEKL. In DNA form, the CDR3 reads TGCGCCAGCAGCCAAGATACAGGGGGTCCCTACGAGCAGTACTTC. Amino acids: CASSQDTGGPYEQYF.

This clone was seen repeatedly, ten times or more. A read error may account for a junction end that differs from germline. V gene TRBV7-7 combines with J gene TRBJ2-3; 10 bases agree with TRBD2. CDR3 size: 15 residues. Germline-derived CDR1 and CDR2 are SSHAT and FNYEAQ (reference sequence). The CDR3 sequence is CASSPSSGSSDTQYF. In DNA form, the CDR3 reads TGTGCTAGCAGCCCTTCTAGCGGGAGTTCAGATACGCAGTATTTT.

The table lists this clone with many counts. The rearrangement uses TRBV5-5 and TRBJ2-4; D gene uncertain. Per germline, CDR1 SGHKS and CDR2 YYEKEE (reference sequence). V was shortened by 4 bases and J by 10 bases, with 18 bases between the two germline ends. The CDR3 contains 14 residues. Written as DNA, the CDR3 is TGTGCCAGCAGCCCCGGGCCAGGTATTGGGATTCAGTACTTC. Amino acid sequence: CASSPGPGIGIQYF.

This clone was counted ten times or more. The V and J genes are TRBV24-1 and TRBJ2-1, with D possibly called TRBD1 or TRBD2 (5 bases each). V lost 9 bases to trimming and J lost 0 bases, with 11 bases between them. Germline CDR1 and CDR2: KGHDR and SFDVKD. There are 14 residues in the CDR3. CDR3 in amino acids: CATRDGSSYNEQFF. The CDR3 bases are TGTGCCACCCGGGACGGAAGCTCCTACAATGAGCAGTTCTTC.

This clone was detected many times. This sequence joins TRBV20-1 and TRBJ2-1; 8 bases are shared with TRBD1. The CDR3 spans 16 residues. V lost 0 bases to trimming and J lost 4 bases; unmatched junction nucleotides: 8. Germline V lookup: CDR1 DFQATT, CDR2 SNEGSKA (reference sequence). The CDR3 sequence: CSARDLRTGQYNEQFF. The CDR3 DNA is TGCAGTGCTAGAGATCTCCGGACAGGGCAATACAATGAGCAGTTCTTC.

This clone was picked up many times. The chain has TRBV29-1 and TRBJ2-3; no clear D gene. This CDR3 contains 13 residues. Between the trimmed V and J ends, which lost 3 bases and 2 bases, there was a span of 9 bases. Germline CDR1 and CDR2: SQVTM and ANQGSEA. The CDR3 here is CSVDRSYTDTQYF. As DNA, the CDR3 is TGCAGCGTTGATCGCTCCTACACAGATACGCAGTATTTT.